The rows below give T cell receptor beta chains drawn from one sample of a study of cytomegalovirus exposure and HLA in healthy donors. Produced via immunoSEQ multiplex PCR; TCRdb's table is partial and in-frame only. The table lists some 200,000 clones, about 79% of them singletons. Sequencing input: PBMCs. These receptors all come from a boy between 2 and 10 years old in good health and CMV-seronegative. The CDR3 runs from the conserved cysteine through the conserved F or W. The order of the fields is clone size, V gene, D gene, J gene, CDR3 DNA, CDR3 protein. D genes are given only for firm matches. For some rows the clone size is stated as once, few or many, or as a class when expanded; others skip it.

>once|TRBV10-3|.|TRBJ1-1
TGTGCCATCAGTGAGACAGGGAGCACTGAAGCTTTCTTT
CAISETGSTEAFF
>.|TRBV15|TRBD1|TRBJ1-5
TGTGCCACCAGCAGGGGACAGGGGACCAATCAGCCCCAGCATTTT
CATSRGQGTNQPQHF
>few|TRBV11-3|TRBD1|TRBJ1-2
TGTGCCAGCAGCCATCCATGGGACAGGAACTATGGCTACACCTTC
CASSHPWDRNYGYTF
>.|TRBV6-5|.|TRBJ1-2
TGTGCCAGCAGTTTTCGACAGGAGAGAGGCTACACCTTC
CASSFRQERGYTF
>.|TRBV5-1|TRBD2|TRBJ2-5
TGCGCCAGCAGCTTCGGGACTAGCTGGCCGGGGGAGACCCAGTACTTC
CASSFGTSWPGETQYF
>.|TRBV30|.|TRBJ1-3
TGTGCCTGGACAGGGATACCTGGAAACACCATATATTTT
CAWTGIPGNTIYF
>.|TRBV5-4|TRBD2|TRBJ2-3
TGTGCCAGCAGCTTGTCTCGCGGGAGCAGCGCAGATACGCAGTATTTT
CASSLSRGSSADTQYF
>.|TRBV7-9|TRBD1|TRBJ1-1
TGTGCCAGCAGCTCGACCCGGGACAGCACTGAAGCTTTCTTT
CASSSTRDSTEAFF
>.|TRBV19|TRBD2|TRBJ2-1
TGTGCCAGTAGTTTAAGCGGGGGGGCCAGAAATGAGCAGTTCTTC
CASSLSGGARNEQFF
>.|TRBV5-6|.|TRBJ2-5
TGTGCCAGCAGCCCGTCGCCGGGCCAAGAGACCCAGTACTTC
CASSPSPGQETQYF
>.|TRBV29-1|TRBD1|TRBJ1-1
TGCAGCGTTGATCGCCCGGGACAGGGGGGTACTGAAGCTTTCTTT
CSVDRPGQGGTEAFF
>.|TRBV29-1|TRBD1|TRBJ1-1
TGCAGCGTTGAGAGGACAGGGGGGCATACTGAAGCTTTCTTT
CSVERTGGHTEAFF
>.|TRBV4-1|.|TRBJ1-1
TGCGCCAGCAGCCCCCGAACGGTAGCAGAGGGGAACACTGAAGCTTTCTTT
CASSPRTVAEGNTEAFF
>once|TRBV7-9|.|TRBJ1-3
TGTGCCAGCAGCCCGTTATGGGCCTCTGGAAACACCATATATTTT
CASSPLWASGNTIYF
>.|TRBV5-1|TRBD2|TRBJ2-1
TGCGCCAGCAGCCCCGGGACTAGCGGGGGGAGTGACAATGAGCAGTTCTTC
CASSPGTSGGSDNEQFF
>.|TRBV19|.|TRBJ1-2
TGTGCCAGTAGTACTCGTGAAGTAGTTTTCGGCTACACCTTC
CASSTREVVFGYTF
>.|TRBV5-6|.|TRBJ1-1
TGTGCCAGCAGCTTGGAGGTGGGGCAGTCTAACTACGGGAACACTGAAGCTTTCTTT
CASSLEVGQSNYGNTEAFF
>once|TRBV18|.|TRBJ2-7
TGTGCCAGCTCACCGGGGCAGGGTGTCAACGAGCAGTACTTC
CASSPGQGVNEQYF
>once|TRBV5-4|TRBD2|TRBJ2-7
TGTGCCAGCAGCTTAGGCGGGGGGACCTACGAGCAGTACTTC
CASSLGGGTYEQYF
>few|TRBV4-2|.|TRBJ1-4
TGTGCCAGCAGCCCCACGACACGGCCTAATGAAAAACTGTTTTTT
CASSPTTRPNEKLFF
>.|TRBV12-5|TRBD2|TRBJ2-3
TGTGCTAGTGCCAATAGCGGGGGGAGTACGCAGTATTTT
CASANSGGSTQYF
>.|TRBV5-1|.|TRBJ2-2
TGCGCCAGCAGCTCGTTGGCGGGGTACACCGGGGAGCTGTTTTTT
CASSSLAGYTGELFF
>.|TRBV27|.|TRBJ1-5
TGTGCCAGCAGTTTTGCGGGGCTGAGAAATCAGCCCCAGCATTTT
CASSFAGLRNQPQHF
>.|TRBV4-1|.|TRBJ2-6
TGCGCCAGCAGCCAAGTCAGAGGAGCGCCCAGCTCTGGGGCCAACGTCCTGACTTTC
CASSQVRGAPSSGANVLTF
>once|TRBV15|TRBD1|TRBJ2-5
TGTGCCACCAGCGGCGACAGGGGGCGAGAGACCCAGTACTTC
CATSGDRGRETQYF
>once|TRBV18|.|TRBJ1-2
TGTGCCAGCTCACCGGAGTCCTATGGCTACACCTTC
CASSPESYGYTF
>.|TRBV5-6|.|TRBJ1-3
TGTGCCAGCAGCTTGGAAGGGGGACGGAGGCAACGGAACACCATATATTTT
CASSLEGGRRQRNTIYF
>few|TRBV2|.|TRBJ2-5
TGTGCCAGCAGTGGGGGCGCTCAAGAGACCCAGTACTTC
CASSGGAQETQYF
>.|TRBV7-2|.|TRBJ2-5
TGTGCCAGCAGCTTAGCGGGGGGGCAACGGACCCAGTACTTC
CASSLAGGQRTQYF
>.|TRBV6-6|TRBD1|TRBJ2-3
TGTGCCACACGCGGACAGGGGGCGGGGGATACGCAGTATTTT
CATRGQGAGDTQYF
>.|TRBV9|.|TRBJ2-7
TGTGCCAGCACCCCGGGACACACTTCCTACGAGCAGTACTTC
CASTPGHTSYEQYF
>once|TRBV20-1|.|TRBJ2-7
TGCAGTGCATCAGGGCGGCGCGAGCAGTACTTC
CSASGRREQYF
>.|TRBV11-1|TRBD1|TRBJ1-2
TGTGCCAGCAGCCCAGGGACAGGGAGTCATCGCTACACCTTC
CASSPGTGSHRYTF
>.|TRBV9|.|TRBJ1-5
TGTGCCAGCAGCGTAGATCCGGGTCTGGATCAGCCCCAGCATTTT
CASSVDPGLDQPQHF
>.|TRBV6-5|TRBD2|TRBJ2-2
TGTGCCAGCAGTTCCGGACTAGCGGGGGGCCCCGGGGAGCTGTTTTTT
CASSSGLAGGPGELFF
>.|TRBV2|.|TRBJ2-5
TGTGCCAGCAGCGCTAGAGACTGGCAAGAGACCCAGTACTTC
CASSARDWQETQYF
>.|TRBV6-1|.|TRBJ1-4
TGTGCCAGCAGGGGCCTGGCTAATGAAAAACTGTTTTTT
CASRGLANEKLFF
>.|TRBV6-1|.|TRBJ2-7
TGTGCCAGCAGTGAATATTCAGACTCCTACGAGCAGTACTTC
CASSEYSDSYEQYF
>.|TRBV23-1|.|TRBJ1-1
TGCGCCAGCAGTCCCCCAAACACTGAAGCTTTCTTT
CASSPPNTEAFF
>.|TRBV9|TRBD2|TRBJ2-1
TGTGCCAGCAGCGTAGGGGCTAGCGGGGAATACAATGAGCAGTTCTTC
CASSVGASGEYNEQFF
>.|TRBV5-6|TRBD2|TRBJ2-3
TGTGCCAGCAGCCTATACCCCGGGGGCGGGGGGGGCACAGATACGCAGTATTTT
CASSLYPGGGGGTDTQYF
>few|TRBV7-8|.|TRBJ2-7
TGTGCCAGCAGCTTAACCCGGGTTCCCACCGGGGACGAGCAGTACTTC
CASSLTRVPTGDEQYF
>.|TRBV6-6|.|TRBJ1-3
TGTGCCAGCAGTTCTCCCCCGGGAAACACCATATATTTT
CASSSPPGNTIYF
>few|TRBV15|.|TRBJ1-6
TGTGCCACCAGCAGAGGAGGAGCAGTCTCACCCCTCCACTTT
CATSRGGAVSPLHF
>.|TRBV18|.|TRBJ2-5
TGTGCCAGCTCTCTAGCGTCTCAAGAGACCCAGTACTTC
CASSLASQETQYF
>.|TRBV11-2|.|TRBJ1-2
TGTGCCAGCAGCTTAACGGACAGAGCTTATGGCTACACCTTC
CASSLTDRAYGYTF
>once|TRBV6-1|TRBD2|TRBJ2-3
TGTGCCAGCAGTGTGGGGTTGGGGGGGGATACGCAGTATTTT
CASSVGLGGDTQYF
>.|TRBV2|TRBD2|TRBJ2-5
TGTGCCAGCAGTGGGACTAGCGGGGGTCTGGGGGAGACCCAGTACTTC
CASSGTSGGLGETQYF
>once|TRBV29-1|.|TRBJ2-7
TGCAGCGTTGGGAGTCCCCTTTCCTACGAGCAGTACTTC
CSVGSPLSYEQYF
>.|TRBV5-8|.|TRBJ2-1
TGTGCCAGCAGCTTCGGGGGGACAGGTACCAATGAGCAGTTCTTC
CASSFGGTGTNEQFF
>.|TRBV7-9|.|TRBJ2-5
TGTGCCAGCAGTCCGGCGGAAGAGACCCAGTACTTC
CASSPAEETQYF
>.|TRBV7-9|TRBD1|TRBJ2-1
TGTGCCAGCAGCCCGGGACAGGGGGACTACAATGAGCAGTTCTTC
CASSPGQGDYNEQFF